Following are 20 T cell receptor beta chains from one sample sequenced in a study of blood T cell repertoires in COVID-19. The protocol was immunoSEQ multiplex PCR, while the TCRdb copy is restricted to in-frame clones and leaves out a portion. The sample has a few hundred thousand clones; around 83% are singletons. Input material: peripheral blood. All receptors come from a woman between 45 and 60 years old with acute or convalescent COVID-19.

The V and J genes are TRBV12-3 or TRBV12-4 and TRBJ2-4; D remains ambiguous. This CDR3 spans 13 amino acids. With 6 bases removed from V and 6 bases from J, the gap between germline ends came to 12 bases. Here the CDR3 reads CASRPVEANIQYF. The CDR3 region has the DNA TGTGCCAGCAGGCCGGTAGAGGCAAACATTCAGTACTTC.

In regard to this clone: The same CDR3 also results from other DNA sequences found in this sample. DNA of the CDR3: TGTGCTAGTGGTTTGGTACTTTCGGGGAACACTGAAGCTTTCTTT. This encodes CASGLVLSGNTEAFF. V usage is TRBV12-5 and J usage is TRBJ1-1, with D unresolved. V was trimmed by 0 bases and J by 1 base, leaving 9 bases between them. The CDR3 totals 15 residues. CDR1 is LGHNT, CDR2 FRNRAP, per germline.

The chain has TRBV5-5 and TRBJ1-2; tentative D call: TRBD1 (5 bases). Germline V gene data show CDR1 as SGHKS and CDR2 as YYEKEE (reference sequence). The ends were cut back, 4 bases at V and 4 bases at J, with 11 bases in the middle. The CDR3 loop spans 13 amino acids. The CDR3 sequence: CASSVTVPYGYTF. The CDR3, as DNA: TGTGCCAGCAGCGTGACAGTTCCCTATGGCTACACCTTC.

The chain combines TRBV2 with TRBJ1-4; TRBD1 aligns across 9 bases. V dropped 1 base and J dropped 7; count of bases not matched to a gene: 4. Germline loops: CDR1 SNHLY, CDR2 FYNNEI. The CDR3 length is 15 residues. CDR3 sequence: CASSEDGGQGEKLFF. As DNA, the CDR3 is TGTGCCAGCAGTGAAGACGGGGGACAGGGTGAAAAACTGTTTTTT.

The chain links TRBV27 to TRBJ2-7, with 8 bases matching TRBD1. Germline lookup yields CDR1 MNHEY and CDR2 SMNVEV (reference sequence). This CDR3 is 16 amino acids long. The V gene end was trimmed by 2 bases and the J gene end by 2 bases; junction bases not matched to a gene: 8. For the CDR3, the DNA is TGTGCCAGCAGTTTAAAATACCCGGGACAGGCCTACGAGCAGTACTTC. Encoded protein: CASSLKYPGQAYEQYF.

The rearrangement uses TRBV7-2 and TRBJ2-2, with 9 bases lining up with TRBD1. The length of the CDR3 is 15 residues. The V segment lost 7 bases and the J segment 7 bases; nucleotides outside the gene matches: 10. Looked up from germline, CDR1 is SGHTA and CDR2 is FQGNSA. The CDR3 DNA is TGTGCCAGCACCATACAGGGGGCGGGCGGCGGGGAGCTGTTTTTT. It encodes CASTIQGAGGGELFF.

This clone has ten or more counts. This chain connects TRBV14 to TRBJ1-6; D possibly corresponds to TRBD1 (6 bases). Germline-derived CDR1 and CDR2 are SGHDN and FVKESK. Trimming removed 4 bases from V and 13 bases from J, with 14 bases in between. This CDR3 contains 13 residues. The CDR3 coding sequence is TGTGCCAGCAGCCCACAGGGAGGGCGGCCCCTCCACTTT. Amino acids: CASSPQGGRPLHF. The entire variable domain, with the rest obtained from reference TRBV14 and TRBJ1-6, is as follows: EAGVTQFPSHSVIEKGQTVTLRCDPISGHDNLYWYRRVMGKEIKFLLHFVKESKQDESGMPNNRFLAERTGGTYSTLKVQPAELEDSGVYFCASSPQGGRPLHFGNGTRLTVT.

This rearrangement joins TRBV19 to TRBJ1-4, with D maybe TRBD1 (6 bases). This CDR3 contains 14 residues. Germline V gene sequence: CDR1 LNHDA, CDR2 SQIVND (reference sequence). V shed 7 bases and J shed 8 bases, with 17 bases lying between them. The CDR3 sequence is CASNPGAAGEKLFF. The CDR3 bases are TGTGCCAGTAATCCAGGGGCGGCAGGGGAAAAACTGTTTTTT.

The CDR3 protein is CATSSAESSGYGYTF. The CDR3 DNA reads as TGTGCCACCTCTTCGGCTGAGAGCTCAGGCTATGGCTACACCTTC. The rearrangement joins TRBV15 to TRBJ1-2; no reliable D call. V was shortened by 8 bases and J by 4 bases, with 20 bases between the two germline ends. Germline values: CDR1 LNHNV, CDR2 YYDKDF (reference sequence). This CDR3 is 15 amino acids long.

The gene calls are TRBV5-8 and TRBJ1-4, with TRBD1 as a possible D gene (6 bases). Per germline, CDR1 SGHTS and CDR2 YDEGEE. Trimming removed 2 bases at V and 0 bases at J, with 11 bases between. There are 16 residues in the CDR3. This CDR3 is CASSFGQSATNEKLFF. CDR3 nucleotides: TGTGCCAGCAGCTTTGGACAGTCTGCAACTAATGAAAAACTGTTTTTT.

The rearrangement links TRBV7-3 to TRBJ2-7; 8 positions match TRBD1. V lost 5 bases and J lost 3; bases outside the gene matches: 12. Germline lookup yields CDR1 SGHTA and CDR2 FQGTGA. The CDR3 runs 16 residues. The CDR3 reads CASSPSVRQGNYEQYF. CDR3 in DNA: TGTGCCAGCAGCCCGTCGGTGAGACAGGGGAACTACGAGCAGTACTTC.

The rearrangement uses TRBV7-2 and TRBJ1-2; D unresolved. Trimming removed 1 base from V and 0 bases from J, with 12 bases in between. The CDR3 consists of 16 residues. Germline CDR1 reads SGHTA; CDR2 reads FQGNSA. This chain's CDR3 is CASSLGEGSSNYGYTF. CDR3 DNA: TGTGCCAGCAGCTTAGGCGAGGGTTCTTCTAACTATGGCTACACCTTC.

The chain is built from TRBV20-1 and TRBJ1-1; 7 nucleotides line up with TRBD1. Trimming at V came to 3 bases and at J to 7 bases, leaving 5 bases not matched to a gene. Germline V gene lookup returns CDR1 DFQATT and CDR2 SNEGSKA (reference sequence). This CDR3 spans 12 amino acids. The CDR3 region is CSASQGDSEAFF. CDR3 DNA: TGCAGTGCTAGTCAGGGGGACAGTGAAGCTTTCTTT.

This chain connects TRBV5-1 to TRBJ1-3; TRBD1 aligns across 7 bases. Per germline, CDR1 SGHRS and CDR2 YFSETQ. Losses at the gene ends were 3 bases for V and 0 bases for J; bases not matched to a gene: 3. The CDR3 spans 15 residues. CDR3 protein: CASSWDSNSGNTIYF. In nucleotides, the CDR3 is TGCGCCAGCAGCTGGGACAGCAACTCTGGAAACACCATATATTTT.

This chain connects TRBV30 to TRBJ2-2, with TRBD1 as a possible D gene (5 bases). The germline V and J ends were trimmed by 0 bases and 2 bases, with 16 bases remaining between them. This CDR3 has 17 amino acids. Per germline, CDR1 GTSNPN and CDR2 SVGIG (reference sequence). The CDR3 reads CAWSVFLRQGNTGELFF. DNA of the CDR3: TGTGCCTGGAGTGTGTTTTTAAGGCAGGGAAACACCGGGGAGCTGTTTTTT.

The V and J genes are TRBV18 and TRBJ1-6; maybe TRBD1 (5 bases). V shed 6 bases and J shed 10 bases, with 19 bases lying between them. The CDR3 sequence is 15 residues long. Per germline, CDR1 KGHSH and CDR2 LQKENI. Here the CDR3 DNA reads TGTGCCAGCTCCCGGGAGGGGAGCGGTTGGTCACCCCTCCACTTT. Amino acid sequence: CASSREGSGWSPLHF.

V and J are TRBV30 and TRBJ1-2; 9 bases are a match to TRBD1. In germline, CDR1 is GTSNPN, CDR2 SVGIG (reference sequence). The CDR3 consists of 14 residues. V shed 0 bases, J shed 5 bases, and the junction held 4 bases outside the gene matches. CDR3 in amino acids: CAWSVMDRGYGYTF. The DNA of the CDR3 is TGTGCCTGGAGTGTAATGGACAGGGGATATGGCTACACCTTC.

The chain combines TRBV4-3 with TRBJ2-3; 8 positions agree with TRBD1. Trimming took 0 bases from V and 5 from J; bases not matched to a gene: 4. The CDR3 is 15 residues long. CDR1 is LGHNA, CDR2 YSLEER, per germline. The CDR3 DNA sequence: TGCGCCAGCAGCCAAGACCCTACAGGGGGAGATACGCAGTATTTT. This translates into CASSQDPTGGDTQYF.

The CDR3 here is CASRADRYTEAFF. The CDR3 nucleotides are TGTGCCAGCAGAGCGGACAGATACACTGAAGCTTTCTTT. The chain combines TRBV27 with TRBJ1-1; a possible D gene is TRBD1 (6 bases). V was cut by 6 bases and J by 3 bases, with 11 bases left in between. Germline CDR1 and CDR2: MNHEY and SMNVEV (reference sequence). The CDR3 sequence is 13 residues long.

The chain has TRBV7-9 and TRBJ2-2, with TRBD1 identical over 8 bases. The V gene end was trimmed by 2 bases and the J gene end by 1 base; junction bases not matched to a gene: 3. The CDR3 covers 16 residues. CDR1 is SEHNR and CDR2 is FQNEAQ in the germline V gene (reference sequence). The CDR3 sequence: CASSLLGTGNTGELFF. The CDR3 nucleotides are TGTGCCAGCAGCTTACTCGGGACAGGGAACACCGGGGAGCTGTTTTTT.